The 21 T cell receptor beta chains below come from one sample, sequenced in a study of vaccination effects on CD4 cells after COVID-19 (dated by TCRdb to between 2021 and 2023). Their cognate antigens are unknown. In the ViraFEST assay, PBMC were stimulated with viral peptide pools, and antigen-specific CD4+ T cell clonotypes were then identified by expansion using TCR sequencing. After approximately 11 days of culture, CD4+ T cells were isolated with the EasySep CD4+ T cell isolation kit. Two doses of either the BNT162b2 or the mRNA-1273 mRNA SARS-CoV-2 vaccine were administered to participants. Library preparation used the immunoSEQ multiplex PCR assay. TCRdb took this table from immuneACCESS and kept in-frame rearrangements with V and J called. Such tables lack part of the clones; where checked against another copy, unresolved V genes explain under half of the gap, and the rest is unexplained. This sample lists around 69,000 clones; roughly 81% were detected once. The ten largest clones capture roughly 1.6% of the sample.

The source was CD4+ T cells from PBMCs cultured with HCoV-229E spike peptides, collected after COVID-19 vaccination. What the cell subset or site label conveys for this sample: HCoV-229E spike overlapping peptide pool stimulation. The receptors come from a human donor who received a COVID-19 vaccine.

The chain's CDR3 is CSVAYQETQYF. Here the CDR3 DNA reads TGCAGCGTTGCCTACCAAGAGACCCAGTACTTC. V and J are TRBV29-1 and TRBJ2-5; no clear D. V was shortened by 4 bases and J by 0 bases, with 3 bases between the two germline ends. The germline CDR1 and CDR2 sequences are SQVTM and ANQGSEA. The CDR3 length is 11 residues.

This chain uses TRBV10-2 with TRBJ1-2; weak D call: TRBD1 (5 bases). This CDR3 has 14 amino acids. Germline CDR1 WSHSY, CDR2 SAAADI. V was cut by 3 bases and J by 8 bases, with 16 bases left in between. DNA of the CDR3: TGCGCCAGCAGTGATGTTGCCAGGGCCGTAGGCTACACCTTC. Its protein product is CASSDVARAVGYTF.

The V and J genes are TRBV11-2 and TRBJ2-7, with a weak D call TRBD2 (6 bases). The germline V gene has CDR1 SGHAT and CDR2 FQNNGV. This CDR3 contains 14 residues. V was cut by 0 bases and J by 4 bases, with 10 bases left in between. DNA for the CDR3: TGTGCCAGCAGCTTAGATCGCGGAGGGTACGAGCAGTACGTC. Residues: CASSLDRGGYEQYV.

V and J are TRBV10-1 and TRBJ1-2; D remains ambiguous. CDR1 is WNHNN, CDR2 SYGVQD, per germline (reference sequence). V was clipped by 3 bases and J by 6 bases, with 11 bases between them. This CDR3 spans 13 amino acids. CDR3 in DNA: TGCGCCAGCAGTGAAAGCCCTGGGCATGGCTACACCTTC. Translation gives CASSESPGHGYTF.

CDR3 residues: CASSTRGSDEKLFF. The CDR3 nucleotides read TGTGCCAGCAGTACTCGGGGGAGTGACGAAAAACTGTTTTTT. This chain links TRBV6-5 with TRBJ1-4; possible D gene TRBD1, 5 bases. Germline V gives CDR1 MNHEY, CDR2 SVGAGI. Trimming left V 5 bases short and J 8 bases short, with 15 bases between. This CDR3 has 14 amino acids.

This rearrangement joins TRBV7-2 to TRBJ2-5, with D perhaps matching TRBD1 (7 bases). V lost 7 bases and J lost 4, with 25 bases in between. Looked up from germline, CDR1 is SGHTA and CDR2 is FQGNSA. This CDR3 has 17 residues. Here the CDR3 reads CASIPPGRGALGETQYF. DNA of the CDR3: TGTGCCAGCATCCCCCCGGGCAGGGGGGCTTTAGGAGAGACCCAGTACTTC.

This sequence joins TRBV15 and TRBJ2-5; D is possibly TRBD2 (6 bases). The CDR3 is 14 residues long. V lost 0 bases and J 5 bases, leaving 10 bases between the germline ends. Germline V gene lookup returns CDR1 LNHNV and CDR2 YYDKDF (reference sequence). Here the CDR3 reads CATSRDRGVETQYF. CDR3 sequence (DNA): TGTGCCACCAGCAGAGATCGCGGGGTCGAGACCCAGTACTTC.

This chain joins TRBV6-5 and TRBJ2-5, with D possibly TRBD2 on 7 matching bases. V was trimmed by 8 bases and J by 5 bases, leaving 21 bases between them. This CDR3 is 15 amino acids long. Looked up from germline, CDR1 is MNHEY and CDR2 is SVGAGI. The CDR3 DNA follows: TGTGCCAGCTCGGCCCGACGGGGGGCTCAGGAGACCCAGTACTTC. Translated, it gives CASSARRGAQETQYF.

In its sample, this clone was seen a few times. The genes are TRBV4-1 and TRBJ1-2; the D gene is possibly TRBD1 (5 bases). The length of the CDR3 is 15 residues. Germline assignment: CDR1 MGHRA and CDR2 YSYEKL. V lost 0 bases, J lost 2 bases, and 10 bases lay in between. The chain's CDR3 is CASSQDDSGNYGYTF. For the CDR3, the DNA is TGCGCCAGCAGCCAAGACGACAGCGGAAACTATGGCTACACCTTC.

This clone was observed a handful of times. The chain carries TRBV19 and TRBJ2-2, with D perhaps TRBD1 (5 bases). The ends were cut back, 2 bases at V and 3 bases at J, with 10 bases in the middle. CDR3 size: 15 residues. Germline V gene sequence: CDR1 LNHDA, CDR2 SQIVND (reference sequence). The DNA for the CDR3 is TGTGCCAGTAGTATACGAGTGACAGACACCGGGGAGCTGTTTTTT. Protein: CASSIRVTDTGELFF.

J is TRBJ1-1 and V is TRBV6-5; possible D gene TRBD1, 5 bases. Trimming took off 6 bases at V and 1 base at J, with 9 bases between the two ends. Germline V gene sequence: CDR1 MNHEY, CDR2 SVGAGI. The CDR3 contains 13 residues. The CDR3 spells CASRKQENTEAFF. CDR3 sequence (DNA): TGTGCCAGCAGAAAACAGGAGAACACTGAAGCTTTCTTT.

The V gene is TRBV7-6, the J gene TRBJ2-3; D unclear. CDR3 length equals 16 residues. Germline loops: CDR1 SGHVS, CDR2 FNYEAQ. The V and J ends lost 1 base and 0 bases respectively, with 11 bases between them. This chain's CDR3 is CASSLGSTISTDTQYF. CDR3 coding DNA: TGTGCCAGCAGCTTAGGATCGACAATTAGCACAGATACGCAGTATTTT.

This clone was counted once. The genes are TRBV6-2 or TRBV6-3 and TRBJ2-1, with 14 nucleotides matching TRBD2. Per germline, CDR1 MNHEY and CDR2 SVGEGT. Trimming cost V 8 bases and J 3 bases; bases outside gene matches: 9. The CDR3 runs to 17 residues. The CDR3 loop reads CASRPRTSGGLYNEQFF. The CDR3 nucleotides are TGTGCCAGCCGCCCCAGGACTAGCGGGGGGCTCTACAATGAGCAGTTCTTC.

The chain couples TRBV6-5 to TRBJ1-4; D ambiguous. Germline V CDR1 and CDR2: MNHEY, SVGAGI. V lost 6 bases and J lost 4, with 15 bases in between. There are 15 residues in the CDR3. The CDR3 coding sequence is TGTGCCAGCAGGGACCCCAGAGATATTAATGAAAAACTGTTTTTT. This codes for CASRDPRDINEKLFF.

The chain couples TRBV5-1 to TRBJ2-5; 10 bases are a match to TRBD1. The CDR3 is 16 amino acids. Germline-derived CDR1 and CDR2 are SGHRS and YFSETQ. Trimming took 4 bases from V and 5 from J; bases not matched to a gene: 11. The CDR3 loop is CASSPLGQGMWETQYF. CDR3 nucleotides: TGCGCCAGCAGCCCCTTGGGACAGGGGATGTGGGAGACCCAGTACTTC.

This chain uses TRBV5-1 with TRBJ1-2; 9 bases match TRBD1. The CDR3 sequence is 14 residues long. Germline CDR1 is SGHRS and CDR2 is YFSETQ. V lost 4 bases to trimming and J lost 2 bases; unmatched junction nucleotides: 3. The CDR3 loop reads CASSGGTGNYGYTF. CDR3 nucleotides: TGCGCCAGCAGCGGGGGGACAGGGAACTATGGCTACACCTTC.

V is TRBV7-3 and J is TRBJ2-2; 7 positions match TRBD1. The V gene's germline CDR1 is SGHTA and CDR2 FQGTGA. CDR3 size: 15 residues. V shed 3 bases, J shed 7 bases, and the junction held 8 bases outside the gene matches. The CDR3: CASSFEAGGVGELFF. The CDR3 bases are TGTGCCAGCAGCTTCGAAGCAGGGGGAGTCGGGGAGCTGTTTTTT.

CDR3 nucleotide sequence: TGTGCCGGGGGGGTTCGAAGCAATCAGCCCCAGCATTTT. Protein: CAGGVRSNQPQHF. The chain couples TRBV19 to TRBJ1-5, with a possible D match to TRBD1 (5 bases). Germline CDR1 and CDR2: LNHDA and SQIVND (reference sequence). The V and J ends lost 11 bases and 1 base respectively, with 12 bases between them. CDR3 size: 13 residues.

In its sample, this clone was seen once. The chain couples TRBV19 to TRBJ1-2; TRBD1 might be the D (5 bases). Deletions cut 7 bases from V and 5 bases from J, with 14 bases between. This CDR3 region has 13 residues. CDR1 is LNHDA, CDR2 SQIVND, per germline (reference sequence). CDR3 DNA sequence: TGTGCCAGTACCACGACCGGGGCATATGGCTACACCTTC. This encodes CASTTTGAYGYTF.

The chain uses TRBV3-1 (or the pseudogene TRBV3-2) and TRBJ2-1; 10 nucleotides agree with TRBD2. Per germline, CDR1 LGHDT and CDR2 YNNKEL (reference sequence). The J segment lost 5 bases and the V segment lost 2 bases, leaving 6 bases of the junction unmatched. This CDR3 comprises 16 residues. This CDR3 is CASSQILAGANNEQFF. The DNA of the CDR3 is TGTGCCAGCAGCCAAATCCTAGCGGGGGCAAACAATGAGCAGTTCTTC.

This chain links TRBV4-3 with TRBJ2-2, with 9 positions matching TRBD1. Per the germline V gene, CDR1 is LGHNA and CDR2 is YSLEER. The length of the CDR3 is 15 residues. V lost 3 bases, J lost 5 bases, and 4 bases stayed unmatched. CDR3 coding DNA: TGCGCCAGCAGCCATGGGACAGGGTGGACCGGGGAGCTGTTTTTT. It yields the protein CASSHGTGWTGELFF.